A selection of T cell receptor beta chains follows, all from one sample in a study of T-cell memory formation after mild COVID-19. TCRdb recomputed calls from the 5' RACE reads with MiXCR, one row per CDR3 protein. This table holds approximately 180,000 distinct CDR3 sequences, under 20% found once. The sequenced material came from PBMCs or a T cell subset sorted from them (not recorded which). Receptor source: an adult woman who had mild COVID-19 (a few samples of this study predate the infection). Cell type and time point are not known. Each CDR3 is given with its conserved first and last residue. Each record gives: V gene, D gene, J gene, clone size, CDR3 protein, CDR3 DNA. D genes are given only for firm matches. Size is stated for part of the rows, as once, few or many counts, or as a class when the clone is expanded.

>TRBV20-1|TRBD2|TRBJ2-3|.
CSASPLAVTDTQYF
TGCAGTGCCTCACCCCTAGCGGTCACAGATACGCAGTATTTT
>TRBV3-1|TRBD1|TRBJ1-1|.
CASSQLSSGQGARSAFF
TGTGCCAGCAGCCAACTCTCGTCGGGACAGGGGGCGCGGAGCGCTTTCTTT
>TRBV5-5|.|TRBJ2-3|few
CASSPGDFPTDTQYF
TGTGCCAGCAGCCCGGGGGACTTTCCCACAGATACGCAGTATTTT
>TRBV11-2|.|TRBJ2-1|.
CASSHGQYFSSYNEQFF
TGTGCCAGCAGCCACGGACAGTACTTCAGCTCCTACAATGAGCAGTTCTTC
>TRBV5-1|TRBD2|TRBJ2-5|.
CASSIGLAGGEETQYF
TGCGCCAGCAGCATCGGACTAGCGGGGGGAGAAGAGACCCAGTACTTC
>TRBV20-1|.|TRBJ2-2|few
CSARTGTGNTGELFF
TGCAGTGCTAGAACCGGGACTGGAAACACCGGGGAGCTGTTTTTT
>TRBV10-3|TRBD1|TRBJ1-2|.
CAISETGALGYGYTF
TGTGCCATCAGTGAAACAGGGGCCCTAGGCTATGGCTACACCTTC
>TRBV20-1|.|TRBJ2-7|.
CSARPDSYEQYF
TGCAGTGCTAGACCTGATTCTTACGAGCAGTACTTC
>TRBV9|.|TRBJ2-5|many
CASSPMVGGETQYF
TGTGCCAGCAGCCCTATGGTGGGCGGGGAGACCCAGTACTTC
>TRBV7-3|.|TRBJ2-1|many
CASSPTRVGSYNEQFF
TGTGCCAGCAGTCCGACTAGAGTTGGCTCCTACAATGAGCAGTTCTTC
>TRBV7-9|.|TRBJ1-2|few
CASSEHPSYGYTF
TGTGCCAGCAGCGAACACCCTTCCTATGGCTACACCTTC
>TRBV9|.|TRBJ1-3|.
CASSENTIYF
TGTGCCAGCAGCGAAAACACCATATATTTT
>TRBV27|TRBD2|TRBJ2-1|.
CASSFPGVAGGYNEQFF
TGTGCCAGCAGCTTCCCAGGGGTAGCGGGGGGGTACAATGAGCAGTTCTTC
>TRBV20-1|.|TRBJ1-5|few
CSAQGGPSNQPQHF
TGCAGTGCCCAGGGAGGACCCTCCAATCAGCCCCAGCATTTT
>TRBV12-3/TRBV12-4|TRBD1|TRBJ1-2|.
CASKGQGFYGYTF
TGTGCCAGCAAGGGACAGGGGTTTTATGGCTACACCTTC
>TRBV7-9|.|TRBJ2-2|many
CASSPGVRTGELFF
TGTGCCAGCAGCCCCGGAGTGCGAACCGGGGAGCTGTTTTTT
>TRBV7-2|.|TRBJ2-7|many
CASSPSTVREQYF
TGTGCCAGCAGCCCGTCGACCGTTCGCGAGCAGTACTTC
>TRBV30|TRBD2|TRBJ2-3|few
CASHGPGGDTQYF
TGTGCCTCCCACGGACCGGGAGGAGATACGCAGTATTTT
>TRBV7-9|.|TRBJ2-5|.
CASSPSATSAGETQYF
TGTGCCAGCAGCCCATCCGCCACTAGTGCAGGAGAGACCCAGTACTTC
>TRBV2|TRBD1|TRBJ2-5|many
CASSRDRGQETQYF
TGTGCCAGCAGTCGGGACAGGGGACAAGAGACCCAGTACTTC
>TRBV5-1|.|TRBJ2-6|.
CASTPQPSGANVLTF
TGCGCCAGCACCCCTCAGCCGTCTGGGGCCAACGTCCTGACTTTC
>TRBV5-6|.|TRBJ1-6|.
CASSLGTARGHF
TGTGCCAGCAGCTTGGGGACGGCGCGCGGCCACTTT
>TRBV12-3/TRBV12-4|.|TRBJ2-1|.
CASRPTRGYNEQFF
TGTGCCAGCAGACCCACTAGAGGTTACAATGAGCAGTTCTTC
>TRBV5-6|.|TRBJ1-4|.
CASSPPRDPTNEKLFF
TGTGCCAGCAGCCCACCCAGGGACCCAACTAATGAAAAACTGTTTTTT